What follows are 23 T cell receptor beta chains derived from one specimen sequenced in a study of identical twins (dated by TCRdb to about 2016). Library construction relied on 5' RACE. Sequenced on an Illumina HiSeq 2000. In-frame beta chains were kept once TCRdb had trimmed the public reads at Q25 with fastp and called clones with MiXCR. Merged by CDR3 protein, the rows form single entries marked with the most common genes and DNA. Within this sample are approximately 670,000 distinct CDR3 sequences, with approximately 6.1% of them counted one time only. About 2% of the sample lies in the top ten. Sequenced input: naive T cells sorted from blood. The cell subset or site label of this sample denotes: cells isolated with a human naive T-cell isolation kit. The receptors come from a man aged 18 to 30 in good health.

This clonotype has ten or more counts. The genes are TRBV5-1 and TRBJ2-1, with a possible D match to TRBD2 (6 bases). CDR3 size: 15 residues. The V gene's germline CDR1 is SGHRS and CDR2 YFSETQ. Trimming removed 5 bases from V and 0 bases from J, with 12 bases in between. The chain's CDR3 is CASSDLASSYNEQFF. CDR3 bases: TGCGCCAGCAGTGATCTAGCGAGCTCCTACAATGAGCAGTTCTTC.

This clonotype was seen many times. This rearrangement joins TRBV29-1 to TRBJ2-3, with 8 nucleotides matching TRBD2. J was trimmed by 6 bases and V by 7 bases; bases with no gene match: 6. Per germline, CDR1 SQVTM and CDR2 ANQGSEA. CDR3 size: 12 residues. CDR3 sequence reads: CSGGLAPDTQYF. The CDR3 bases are TGCAGCGGTGGACTAGCTCCGGATACGCAGTATTTT.

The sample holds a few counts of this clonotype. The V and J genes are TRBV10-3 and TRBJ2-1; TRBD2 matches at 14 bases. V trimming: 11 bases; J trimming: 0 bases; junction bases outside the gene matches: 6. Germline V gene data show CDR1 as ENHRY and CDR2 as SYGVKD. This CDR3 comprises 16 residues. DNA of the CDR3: TGTGCCCCGGGACTAGCGGGAGAGAGCTCCTACAATGAGCAGTTCTTC. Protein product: CAPGLAGESSYNEQFF.

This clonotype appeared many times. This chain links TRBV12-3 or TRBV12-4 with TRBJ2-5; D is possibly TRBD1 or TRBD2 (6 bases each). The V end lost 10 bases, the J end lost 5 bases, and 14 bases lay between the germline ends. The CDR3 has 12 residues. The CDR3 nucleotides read TGTGCCACCACCACAGGGAGGGAGACCCAGTACTTC. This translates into CATTTGRETQYF.

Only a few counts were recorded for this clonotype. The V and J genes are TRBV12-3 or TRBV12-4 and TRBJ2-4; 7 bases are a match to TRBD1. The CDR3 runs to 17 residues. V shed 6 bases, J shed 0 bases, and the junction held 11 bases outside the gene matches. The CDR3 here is CASSPGTALLAKNIQYF. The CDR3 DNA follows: TGTGCCAGCAGCCCCGGGACAGCCCTACTAGCCAAAAACATTCAGTACTTC.

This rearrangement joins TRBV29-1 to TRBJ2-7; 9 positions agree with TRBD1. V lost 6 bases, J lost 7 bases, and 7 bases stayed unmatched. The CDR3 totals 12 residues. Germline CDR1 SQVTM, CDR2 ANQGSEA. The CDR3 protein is CSVRTGEGEQYF. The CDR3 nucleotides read TGCAGCGTCCGGACAGGGGAGGGAGAGCAGTACTTC.

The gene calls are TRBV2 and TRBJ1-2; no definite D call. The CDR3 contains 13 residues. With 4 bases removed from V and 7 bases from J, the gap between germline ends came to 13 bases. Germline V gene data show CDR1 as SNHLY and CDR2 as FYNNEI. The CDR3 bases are TGTGCCAGCAGTGCCAGGCTTGCTCCTGGCTACACCTTC. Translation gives CASSARLAPGYTF.

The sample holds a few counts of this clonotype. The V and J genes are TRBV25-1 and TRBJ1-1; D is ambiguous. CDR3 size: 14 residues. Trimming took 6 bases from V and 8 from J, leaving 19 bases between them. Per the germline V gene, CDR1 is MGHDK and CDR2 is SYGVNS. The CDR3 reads CASRPTPSWVEAFF. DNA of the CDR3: TGTGCCAGCAGACCGACCCCCAGTTGGGTCGAAGCTTTCTTT.

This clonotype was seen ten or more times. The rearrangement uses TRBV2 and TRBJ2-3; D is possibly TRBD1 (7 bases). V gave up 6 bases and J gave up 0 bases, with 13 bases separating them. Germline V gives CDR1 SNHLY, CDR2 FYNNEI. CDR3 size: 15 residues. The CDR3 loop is CASSAGGLSTDTQYF. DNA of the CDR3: TGTGCCAGCAGCGCAGGGGGGCTTAGCACAGATACGCAGTATTTT.

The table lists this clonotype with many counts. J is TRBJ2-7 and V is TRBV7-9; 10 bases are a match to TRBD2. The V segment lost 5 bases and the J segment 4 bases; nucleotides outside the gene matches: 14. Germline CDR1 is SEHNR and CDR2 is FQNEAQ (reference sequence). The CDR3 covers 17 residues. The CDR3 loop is CASSGLAASQNTYEQYF. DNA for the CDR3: TGTGCCAGCAGCGGACTAGCGGCTTCTCAAAATACTTACGAGCAGTACTTC. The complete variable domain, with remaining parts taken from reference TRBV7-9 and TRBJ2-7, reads DTGVSQNPRHKITKRGQNVTFRCDPISEHNRLYWYRQTLGQGPEFLTYFQNEAQLEKSRLLSDRFSAERPKGSFSTLEIQRTEQGDSAMYLCASSGLAASQNTYEQYFGPGTRLTVT.

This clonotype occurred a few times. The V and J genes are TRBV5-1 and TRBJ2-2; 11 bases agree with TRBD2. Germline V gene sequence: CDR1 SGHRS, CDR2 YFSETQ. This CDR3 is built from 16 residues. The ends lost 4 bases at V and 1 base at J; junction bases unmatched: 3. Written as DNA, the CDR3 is TGCGCCAGCAGCGAAGGACTAGCGGGGAACACCGGGGAGCTGTTTTTT. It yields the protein CASSEGLAGNTGELFF.

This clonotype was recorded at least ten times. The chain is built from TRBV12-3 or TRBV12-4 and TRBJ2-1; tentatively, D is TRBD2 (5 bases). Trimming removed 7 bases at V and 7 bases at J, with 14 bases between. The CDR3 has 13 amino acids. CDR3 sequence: CASTLNGRNEQFF. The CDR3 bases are TGTGCCAGCACCCTCAATGGGAGAAATGAGCAGTTCTTC.

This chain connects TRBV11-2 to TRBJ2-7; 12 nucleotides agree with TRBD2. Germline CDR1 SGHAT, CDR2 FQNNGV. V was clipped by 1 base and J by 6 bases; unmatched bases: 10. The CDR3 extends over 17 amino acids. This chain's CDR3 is CASSLGLAGGRSGEQYF. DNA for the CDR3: TGTGCCAGCAGCTTAGGTCTAGCGGGAGGGCGCTCGGGCGAGCAGTACTTC.

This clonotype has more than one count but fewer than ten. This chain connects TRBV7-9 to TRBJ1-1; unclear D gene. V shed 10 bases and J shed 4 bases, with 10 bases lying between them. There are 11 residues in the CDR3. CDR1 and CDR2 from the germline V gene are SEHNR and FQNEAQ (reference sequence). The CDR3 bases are TGTGCCACCGGTTTTAGCACTGAAGCTTTCTTT. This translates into CATGFSTEAFF.

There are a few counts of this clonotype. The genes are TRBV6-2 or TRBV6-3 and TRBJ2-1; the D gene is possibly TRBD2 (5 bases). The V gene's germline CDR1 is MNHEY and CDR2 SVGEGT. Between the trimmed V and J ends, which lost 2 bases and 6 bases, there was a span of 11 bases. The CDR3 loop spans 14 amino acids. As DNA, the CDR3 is TGTGCCAGCAGTTACACGGCGGGCCTCAATGAGCAGTTCTTC. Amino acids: CASSYTAGLNEQFF.

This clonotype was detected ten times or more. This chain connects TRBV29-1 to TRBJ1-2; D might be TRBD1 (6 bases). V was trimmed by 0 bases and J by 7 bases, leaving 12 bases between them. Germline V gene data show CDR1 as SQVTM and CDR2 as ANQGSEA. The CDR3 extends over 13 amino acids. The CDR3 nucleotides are TGCAGCGTTGAAGACCCGGGGGGCTTTGGCTACACCTTC. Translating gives CSVEDPGGFGYTF.

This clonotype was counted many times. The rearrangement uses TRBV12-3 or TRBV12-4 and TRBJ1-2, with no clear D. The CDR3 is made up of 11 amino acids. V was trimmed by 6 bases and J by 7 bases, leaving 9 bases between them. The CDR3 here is CASSSQVGYTF. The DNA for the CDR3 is TGTGCCAGCAGCTCCCAAGTTGGCTACACCTTC.

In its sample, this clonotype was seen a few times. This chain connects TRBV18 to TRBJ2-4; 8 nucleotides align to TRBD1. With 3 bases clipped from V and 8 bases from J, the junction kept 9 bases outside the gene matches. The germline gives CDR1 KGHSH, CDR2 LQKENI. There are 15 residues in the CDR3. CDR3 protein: CASSPIRDRIYIQYF. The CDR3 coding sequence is TGTGCCAGCTCACCTATCCGGGACAGGATATACATTCAGTACTTC.

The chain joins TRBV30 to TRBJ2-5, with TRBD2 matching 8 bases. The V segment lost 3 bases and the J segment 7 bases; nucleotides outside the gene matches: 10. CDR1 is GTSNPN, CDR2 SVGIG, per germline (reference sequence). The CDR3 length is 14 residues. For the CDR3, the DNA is TGTGCCTGGAGGACAAAAGCGGGAGCGGGGACCCAGTACTTC. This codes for CAWRTKAGAGTQYF.

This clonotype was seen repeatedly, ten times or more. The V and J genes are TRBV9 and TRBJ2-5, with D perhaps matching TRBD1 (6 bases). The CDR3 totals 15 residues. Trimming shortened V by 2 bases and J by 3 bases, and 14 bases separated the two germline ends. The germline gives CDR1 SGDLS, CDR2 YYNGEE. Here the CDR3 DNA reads TGTGCCAGCAGCGTTAGAACAGGGATCGAAGAGACCCAGTACTTC. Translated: CASSVRTGIEETQYF.

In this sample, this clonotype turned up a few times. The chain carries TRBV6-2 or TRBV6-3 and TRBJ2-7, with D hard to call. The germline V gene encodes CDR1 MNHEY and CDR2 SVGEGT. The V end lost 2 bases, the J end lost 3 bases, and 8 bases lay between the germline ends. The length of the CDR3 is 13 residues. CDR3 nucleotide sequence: TGTGCCAGCAGTTACACCGCTAACTACGAGCAGTACGTC. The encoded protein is CASSYTANYEQYV.

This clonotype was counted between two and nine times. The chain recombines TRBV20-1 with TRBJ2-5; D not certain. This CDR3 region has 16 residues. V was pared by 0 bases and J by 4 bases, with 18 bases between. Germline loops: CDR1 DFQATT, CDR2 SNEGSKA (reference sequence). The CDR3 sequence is CSARDEVATPRETQYF. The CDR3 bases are TGCAGTGCTAGAGATGAGGTGGCTACTCCGCGAGAGACCCAGTACTTC.

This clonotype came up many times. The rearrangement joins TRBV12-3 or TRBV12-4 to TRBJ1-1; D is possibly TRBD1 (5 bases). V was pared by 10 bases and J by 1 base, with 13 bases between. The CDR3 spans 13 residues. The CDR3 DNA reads TGTGCCACATCCACCACAGGGAACACTGAAGCTTTCTTT. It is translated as CATSTTGNTEAFF.